The 2 T cell receptor beta chains below all came from one sample that was sequenced in a study of siplizumab effects on memory and regulatory T cells. Using immunoSEQ multiplex PCR, the repertoire was profiled, and TCRdb retains in-frame clones only, with some absent. Among over 100,000 clones listed, about 90% were seen once. The sample taken for sequencing was Tregs sorted from blood. The receptor set was obtained from a human donor in good health.

This clone was seen only once. The chain recombines TRBV6-1 with TRBJ2-3, with no clear D. V was pared by 4 bases and J by 3 bases, with 11 bases between. The length of the CDR3 is 14 residues. Germline V CDR1 and CDR2: MNHNS, SASEGT. The CDR3 sequence: CASSGVGFTDTQYF. The CDR3 DNA sequence: TGTGCCAGCAGTGGCGTGGGCTTTACAGATACGCAGTATTTT.

CDR3 loop: CASSLDRTV. In nucleotides, the CDR3 is TGTGCCAGCAGCTTGGACAGAACGGTC. V usage is TRBV5-6 and J usage is TRBJ2-7, with unresolved D. CDR3 length: 9 amino acids. CDR1 is SGHDT, CDR2 YYEEEE, per germline.